This T cell receptor beta chain was captured by sequencing in a study of cytomegalovirus exposure and HLA in healthy donors. Notes on the study in general: The majority of TCR sequences were rare, yet some public TCRs appeared in many donors. TCR beta V- and J-gene trimming was later associated with a missense DCLRE1C variant. Excluded: some indistinguishable V segments such as TRBV6-2 and TRBV6-3.

On this clone itself: Its antigen remains unknown.

At collection, donors were nominally healthy, but unrecorded immune exposures were probable. The CDR3 totals 14 residues. V was clipped by 5 bases and J by 5 bases; unmatched bases: 8. Germline lookup yields CDR1 MDHEN and CDR2 SYDVKM. Researchers ran the PCR with 60 Vbeta and 13 Jbeta primers. Sequencing was performed with immunoSEQ multiplex PCR; in TCRdb, only in-frame clones are kept and a portion is missing. Its listing shows about 88,000 clones. The sample taken for sequencing was PBMCs. The chain uses TRBV28 and TRBJ2-7; 8 nucleotides match TRBD2. The receptor was isolated from a girl aged 5 to 17 in good health and CMV-seropositive. The CDR3 sequence: CASSTGTSLNEQYV. CDR3 nucleotide sequence: TGTGCCAGCAGTACCGGGACTAGTCTCAACGAGCAGTACGTC.